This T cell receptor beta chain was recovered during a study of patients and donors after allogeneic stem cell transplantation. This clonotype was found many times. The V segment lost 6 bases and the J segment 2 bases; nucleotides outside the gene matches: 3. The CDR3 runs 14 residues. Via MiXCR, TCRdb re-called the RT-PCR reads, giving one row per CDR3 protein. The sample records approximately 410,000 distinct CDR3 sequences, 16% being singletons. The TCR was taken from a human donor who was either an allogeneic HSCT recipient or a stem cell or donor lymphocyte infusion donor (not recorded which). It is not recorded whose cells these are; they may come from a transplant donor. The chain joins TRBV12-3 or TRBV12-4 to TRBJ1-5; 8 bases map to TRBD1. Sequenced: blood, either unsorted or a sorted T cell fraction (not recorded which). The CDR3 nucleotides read TGTGCCAGCAGCTACAGGGGGGGCAATCAGCCCCAGCATTTT. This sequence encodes CASSYRGGNQPQHF.